Described below is a single T cell receptor (beta chain) sequence and its context. V shed 0 bases and J 9 bases; nucleotides not matched to a gene: 9. The germline gives CDR1 SGHNT, CDR2 YYREEE (reference sequence). CDR3 length: 15 amino acids. The data are from a study of blood T cell repertoires in COVID-19. Study-wide background: Acute and convalescent COVID-19 samples came from the United States, Italy and Spain. Sources were T cells, B-cell-depleted T cells, or PBMCs; the material itself was cDNA or gDNA.

As handled by the study authors: Amplification of reference gene primers provided the estimated nucleated cell counts. Assay: immunoSEQ multiplex PCR; the TCRdb copy retains only in-frame clones and omits some. V and J calls and clone size are copied from that table; D and trimming were computed from the DNA. The data contain 200,000 to 300,000 clones, approximately 87% of them singletons. This sequence joins TRBV5-4 and TRBJ1-1, with TRBD1 matching over 9 bases. The sample consisted of peripheral blood. The sequence was collected from a woman in her forties or fifties with acute or convalescent COVID-19. CDR3 sequence reads: CASSLGAGQGFQAFF. CDR3 sequence (DNA): TGTGCCAGCAGCTTGGGGGCAGGACAGGGGTTCCAAGCTTTCTTT.